These 5 T cell receptor beta chains came from one sample sequenced in a study of T cells in Graves' hyperthyroidism and ophthalmopathy. Amplification of TCR beta CDR3 regions was performed using RNA transcripts as template. HTBI primers were employed in a first-round RT-PCR of the TCR CDR3. TCRdb reanalysed the multiplex PCR reads using MiXCR and keeps one entry per CDR3 protein. The table includes 500,000 or so distinct CDR3 sequences, 16% detected once. Input material: blood. The source of these receptors is a woman aged 25 to 39 with Graves' ophthalmopathy.

This clonotype was counted many times. CDR3 sequence: CASSPSGQGKNIQYF. The CDR3, as DNA: TGCGCCAGCAGCCCCTCCGGACAGGGAAAAAACATTCAGTACTTC. The genes are TRBV5-1 and TRBJ2-4; 8 bases fit TRBD1. Trimming removed 4 bases from V and 4 bases from J; junction bases left unmatched: 7. The CDR3 length is 15 residues. Germline CDR1 and CDR2: SGHRS and YFSETQ.

The CDR3 DNA follows: TGCGCCAGCAGCCAAGACCGGGACAGCTCCTACAATGAGCAGTTCTTC. This codes for CASSQDRDSSYNEQFF. The chain employs TRBV4-3 and TRBJ2-1; TRBD1 matches 7 bases. The CDR3 spans 16 residues. Germline CDR1 and CDR2: LGHNA and YSLEER. Unmatched junction bases numbered 2, after V lost 0 bases and J lost 0 bases.

This clonotype was seen at least ten times. J is TRBJ2-1 and V is TRBV3-1, with D perhaps being TRBD1 or TRBD2 (5 bases each). Germline CDR1 and CDR2: LGHDT and YNNKEL (reference sequence). Trimming pared 1 base from V and 6 bases from J, leaving 10 bases between. The CDR3 spans 14 residues. The CDR3, as DNA: TGTGCCAGCAGCCAAGTGTATGGGGGCAATGAGCAGTTCTTC. This codes for CASSQVYGGNEQFF.

This clonotype came up many times. This chain connects TRBV28 to TRBJ1-2; D gene unclear. This CDR3 has 11 residues. CDR1 and CDR2 (germline): MDHEN, SYDVKM. Trimming shortened V by 5 bases and J by 8 bases, and 9 bases separated the two germline ends. Here the CDR3 reads CASSASEGYTF. The CDR3, as DNA: TGTGCCAGCAGTGCCTCGGAGGGCTACACCTTC.

About this clonotype itself: Possible read error: a much larger clone is one base away. The chain is built from TRBV6-5 and TRBJ2-1, with a tentative D call TRBD1 (5 bases). From germline, CDR1 is MNHEY and CDR2 SVGAGI. The CDR3 spans 15 residues. CDR3 loop: CAGSYESNRNNEQFF. The CDR3 DNA is TGTGCCGGCAGTTACGAGTCTAACAGGAACAATGAGCAGTTCTTC.